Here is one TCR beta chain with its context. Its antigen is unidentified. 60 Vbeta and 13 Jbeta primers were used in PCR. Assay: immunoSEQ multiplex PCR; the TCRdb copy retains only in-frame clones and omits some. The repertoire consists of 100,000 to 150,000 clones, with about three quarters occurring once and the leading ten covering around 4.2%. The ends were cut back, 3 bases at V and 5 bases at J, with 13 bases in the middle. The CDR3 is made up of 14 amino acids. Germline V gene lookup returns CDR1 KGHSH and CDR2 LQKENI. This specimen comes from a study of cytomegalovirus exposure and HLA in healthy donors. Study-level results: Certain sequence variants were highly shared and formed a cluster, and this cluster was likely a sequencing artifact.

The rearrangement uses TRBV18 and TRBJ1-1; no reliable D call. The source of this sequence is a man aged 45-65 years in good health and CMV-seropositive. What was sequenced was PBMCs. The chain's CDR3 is CASSPQNSMTEAFF. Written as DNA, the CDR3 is TGTGCCAGCTCACCCCAGAATTCGATGACTGAAGCTTTCTTT.